These 14 T cell receptor beta chains share one sample of origin, sequenced in a study of PD-1 blockade in classical Hodgkin lymphoma. After autologous stem cell transplantation all patients relapsed, and prior brentuximab vedotin exposure differed between cohorts. CD8+ T cells were isolated from thawed PBMCs by magnetic negative selection. Here immunoSEQ multiplex PCR was the method, and the copy in TCRdb shows in-frame clones only, minus some. This sample has several thousand clones; 82% occur once, and the top ten carry around 10%. The sequences come from CD8+ T cells from blood, collected at baseline. The receptor source for this set is a human donor with classical Hodgkin lymphoma.

The chain recombines TRBV9 with TRBJ1-2, with TRBD1 as a possible D gene (6 bases). Germline CDR1 and CDR2: SGDLS and YYNGEE. This CDR3 is 15 amino acids long. V lost 0 bases and J 6 bases, leaving 15 bases between the germline ends. The CDR3: CASSVGDTLTNGYTF. CDR3 in DNA: TGTGCCAGCAGCGTAGGGGACACCCTAACGAATGGCTACACCTTC.

The V call is TRBV11-2, the J call TRBJ2-1; no clear D gene. Germline CDR1 and CDR2: SGHAT and FQNNGV. Trimming removed 2 bases at V and 6 bases at J, with 14 bases between. CDR3 size: 15 residues. The CDR3 DNA reads TGTGCCAGCAGCTTACAACCTCTGGGTACCAATGAGCAGTTCTTC. This codes for CASSLQPLGTNEQFF.

The chain couples TRBV6-6 to TRBJ2-3; D gene ambiguous. The CDR3 length is 12 residues. Germline values: CDR1 MNHNY, CDR2 SVGAGI (reference sequence). V lost 7 bases to trimming and J lost 2 bases, with 7 bases between them. Here the CDR3 reads CASTPLTDTQYF. CDR3 nucleotides: TGTGCCAGCACCCCCCTCACAGATACGCAGTATTTT.

The V call is TRBV5-8, the J call TRBJ1-2; 10 bases line up with TRBD1. Germline CDR1 and CDR2: SGHTS and YDEGEE. The V segment lost 0 bases and the J segment 3 bases; nucleotides outside the gene matches: 2. CDR3 length equals 15 residues. The CDR3 spells CASSLGTGGDYGYTF. The CDR3 nucleotides are TGTGCCAGCAGCTTGGGGACAGGGGGAGACTATGGCTACACCTTC.

This clone was detected only once. The CDR3 reads CASSYRGGNRGDTEAFF. CDR3 sequence (DNA): TGTGCCAGCAGCTACCGCGGGGGCAACCGGGGGGACACTGAAGCTTTCTTT. The rearrangement uses TRBV5-4 and TRBJ1-1, with D possibly matching TRBD1 (6 bases). The CDR3 loop spans 17 amino acids. V lost 3 bases and J lost 3, with 21 bases in between. The germline V gene encodes CDR1 SGHNT and CDR2 YYREEE (reference sequence). Filled out from reference TRBV5-4 and TRBJ1-1, the complete variable domain reads ETGVTQSPTHLIKTRGQQVTLRCSSQSGHNTVSWYQQALGQGPQFIFQYYREEENGRGNFPPRFSGLQFPNYSSELNVNALELDDSALYLCASSYRGGNRGDTEAFFGQGTRLTVV.

The rearrangement joins TRBV4-1 to TRBJ2-5; 13 bases align to TRBD2. The CDR3 has 15 residues. Per germline, CDR1 MGHRA and CDR2 YSYEKL. Trimming removed 5 bases from V and 5 bases from J; junction bases left unmatched: 5. The CDR3 DNA is TGCGCCAGCAGCGGACTAGCGGGGGTCGGGGAGACCCAGTACTTC. Protein product: CASSGLAGVGETQYF.

The rearrangement joins TRBV28 to TRBJ2-7; 10 bases fit TRBD2. The V gene end was trimmed by 5 bases and the J gene end by 2 bases; junction bases not matched to a gene: 3. CDR1 is MDHEN and CDR2 is SYDVKM in the germline V gene. CDR3 length: 14 residues. This chain's CDR3 is CASSVAGGAYEQYF. DNA of the CDR3: TGTGCCAGCAGTGTAGCGGGGGGCGCCTACGAGCAGTACTTC.

The V call is TRBV2, the J call TRBJ1-1, with D perhaps matching TRBD1 (5 bases). Trimming removed 3 bases from V and 3 bases from J, with 8 bases in between. The CDR3 loop spans 13 amino acids. CDR1 is SNHLY, CDR2 FYNNEI, per germline. The CDR3 region has the DNA TGTGCCAGCAGTGAGGGACCGTACACTGAAGCTTTCTTT. Translated: CASSEGPYTEAFF.

The V gene is TRBV6-5, the J gene TRBJ1-2; TRBD1 is a possible D gene (6 bases). Per the germline V gene, CDR1 is MNHEY and CDR2 is SVGAGI. V lost 1 base and J lost 6, with 15 bases in between. This CDR3 is built from 15 residues. CDR3 DNA: TGTGCCAGCAGTTACTTTTTCCAGGGACAAGATGGCTACACCTTC. Translating gives CASSYFFQGQDGYTF.

With regard to this clone: One end of the junction varies from germline; a read error may be responsible. V and J are TRBV7-9 and TRBJ2-7; D not certain. Per germline, CDR1 SEHNR and CDR2 FQNEAQ (reference sequence). The CDR3 runs to 9 residues. Here the CDR3 DNA reads TGTGCCAGCAGCTTAGAAGATGACTTC. Its translation is CASSLEDDF.

The chain joins TRBV28 to TRBJ1-2; D is possibly TRBD1 (5 bases). CDR3 length equals 16 residues. Trimming stripped 3 bases from V and 1 base from J, with 15 bases between. Germline V lookup: CDR1 MDHEN, CDR2 SYDVKM. CDR3 bases: TGTGCCAGCAGTTTTAAAACGGGGACTCTTAACTATGGCTACACCTTC. Protein: CASSFKTGTLNYGYTF.

V is TRBV19 and J is TRBJ2-1, with TRBD2 matching over 14 bases. The germline gives CDR1 LNHDA, CDR2 SQIVND (reference sequence). The CDR3 extends over 16 amino acids. Trimming took 1 base from V and 10 from J; bases not matched to a gene: 6. Here the CDR3 reads CASSIGLAGGPREQFF. The DNA of the CDR3 is TGTGCCAGTAGTATAGGACTAGCGGGGGGGCCCCGGGAGCAGTTCTTC.

V and J are TRBV10-2 and TRBJ1-2; no reliable D call. Germline assignment: CDR1 WSHSY and CDR2 SAAADI. CDR3 length equals 14 residues. Trimming stripped 0 bases from V and 4 bases from J, with 9 bases between. The CDR3 here is CASSESVGFYGYTF. Written as DNA, the CDR3 is TGCGCCAGCAGTGAGTCTGTAGGGTTCTATGGCTACACCTTC.

The rearrangement links TRBV27 to TRBJ2-1; no reliable D call. The ends were cut back, 2 bases at V and 1 base at J, with 12 bases in the middle. Germline assignment: CDR1 MNHEY and CDR2 SMNVEV (reference sequence). This CDR3 region has 16 residues. The CDR3 spells CASSLKGLVSYNEQFF. As DNA, the CDR3 is TGTGCCAGCAGTTTAAAGGGCCTGGTATCCTACAATGAGCAGTTCTTC.